Sequencing of this T cell receptor (beta chain) was carried out in a study of blood T cell repertoires in COVID-19. Whole-study context: The cDNA or gDNA used as material had been derived from T cells, B-cell-depleted T cells, or PBMCs.

This CDR3 contains 15 residues. Deletions cut 4 bases from V and 4 bases from J, with 13 bases between. From germline, CDR1 is SGHTA and CDR2 FQGTGA. Those enrolled in Seattle joined during active infection and were followed longitudinally afterward. In the original workflow: Estimated nucleated cell counts came from reference gene primer amplification. Clones were read by immunoSEQ multiplex PCR, and TCRdb kept only the in-frame ones, dropping some. V, J and clone size derive from that table, while D and trimming were established from the DNA sequence. Here the sample spans hundreds of thousands of clones, roughly nine tenths being singletons.

The chain links TRBV7-3 to TRBJ2-2, with a possible D match to TRBD1 (6 bases). Sequences were obtained from peripheral blood. This TCR was sampled from a woman aged 45-60 years with COVID-19, enrolled during active disease. CDR3 amino acids: CASSSTQGFTGELFF. The CDR3 nucleotides read TGTGCCAGCAGCTCTACCCAGGGGTTCACCGGGGAGCTGTTTTTT.